This T cell receptor (beta chain) was identified during a study of blood T cell repertoires in COVID-19. Study-level information: T cells, B-cell-depleted T cells, or PBMCs supplied cDNA or gDNA.

The germline gives CDR1 MDHEN, CDR2 SYDVKM. This CDR3 is 15 amino acids long. Trimming took 6 bases from V and 3 from J, leaving 18 bases between them. In the original processing: Estimates of nucleated cell counts were drawn from the amplification of reference gene primers. Method: immunoSEQ multiplex PCR; TCRdb's copy keeps in-frame clones and lacks some. V and J calls and clone size are copied from that table; D and trimming were computed from the DNA. This table holds approximately 250,000 clones, around 83% found once. Sequencing was performed on peripheral blood. J is TRBJ2-7 and V is TRBV28, with TRBD1 as a possible D gene (9 bases). The sequence was obtained from a woman aged 40 to 50 who had recovered from COVID-19. The CDR3 DNA reads as TGTGCCAGCAGCCCGGGGGGGACAGGGAGCTACGAGCAGTACTTC. Amino acid sequence: CASSPGGTGSYEQYF.